A few counts support the clone carrying this T cell receptor (beta chain). Its antigen is currently unknown. These data come from a study of cytomegalovirus exposure and HLA in healthy donors. Study-level results: Of the V segments, some could not be distinguished, including TRBV6-2 and TRBV6-3, and were excluded.

With V trimmed by 6 bases and J by 6 bases, 7 bases remained unmatched. The CDR3 spans 14 residues. Germline CDR1 reads MNHEY; CDR2 reads SVGAGI. Researchers ran the PCR with 60 Vbeta and 13 Jbeta primers. Profiling relied on immunoSEQ multiplex PCR, and the TCRdb table lists in-frame clones only, not all of them. This repertoire shows roughly 120,000 clones, around 77% found once; its top ten account for around 3.5%. The sample taken for sequencing was PBMCs. This TCR was sampled from a human donor in good health. The chain uses TRBV6-5 and TRBJ2-7; 11 bases fit TRBD2. DNA of the CDR3: TGTGCCAGCAGGGGTAGCGGGAGGGGAGGCGAGCAGTACTTC. Translating it yields CASRGSGRGGEQYF.